The clone carrying this T cell receptor beta chain was seen repeatedly, ten times or more. The data were taken from a study of T-cell reconstitution after alpha-beta-depleted transplantation in children. CDR1 and CDR2 from the germline V gene are LNHNV and YYDKDF (reference sequence). This CDR3 region has 16 residues. The trim removed 1 base at V and 4 bases at J, leaving 5 bases unmatched. Unique molecular identifiers tagged the TCRbeta library. TCRdb reanalysed the PCR reads using MiXCR and keeps one entry per CDR3 protein. The sample consists of roughly 500,000 distinct CDR3 sequences, around 13% of them appearing once.

The source was PBMCs from the stem cell graft donor, collected from the stem cell graft. This sequence was found in a human donor who donated a stem cell graft to a child with combined immunodeficiency. The chain combines TRBV15 with TRBJ2-3; 10 bases are a match to TRBD2. The CDR3 DNA sequence: TGTGCCACCAGCAGAGGACCTAGCGGGAGTGCAGATACGCAGTATTTT. Translation gives CATSRGPSGSADTQYF.